This T cell receptor (beta chain) derives from a study of OX40 agonist ivuxolimab in advanced cancers. Study overall: Patients took ivuxolimab, an agonistic anti-OX40 (CD134) antibody.

Clones were sequenced by immunoSEQ multiplex PCR, and TCRdb holds only the in-frame ones, with some missing. Of tens of thousands of clones listed, just under 95% are singletons. In regard to this clone: What it recognizes is unknown.

Whole-study results and caveats: Averaged across samples, CD8+ T cells carried more expanded clones than CD4+ did. At 0.1 to 3.0 mg/kg, clonal expansion of CD4+ and CD8+ blood T cells had occurred by week 6.

This sample comprised CD4+ or CD8+ T cells sorted from blood, obtained in a trial of the OX40 agonist ivuxolimab. This sequence originates from an adult with an advanced solid tumor such as melanoma, head and neck, liver or kidney cancer.

CDR3: CASSLGGQPQHF. The CDR3 nucleotides are TGTGCCAGCAGCTTAGGGGGTCAGCCCCAGCATTTT. The chain uses TRBV7-9 and TRBJ1-5; the D is unclear. The CDR3 loop spans 12 amino acids. The ends were cut back, 1 base at V and 6 bases at J, with 4 bases in the middle. Germline CDR1 reads SEHNR; CDR2 reads FQNEAQ (reference sequence).